This T cell receptor beta chain stems from a study of shared clonotypes between healthy human individuals. Clones were read by immunoSEQ multiplex PCR, and TCRdb kept only the in-frame ones, dropping some. The data show approximately 640,000 clones, more than 70% seen once. The study's findings and limits: Generation of non-shared clonotypes was less probable than generation of clonotypes shared by all four donors.

In germline, CDR1 is SGHVS, CDR2 FQNEAQ. Trimming took 2 bases from V and 5 from J, leaving 18 bases between them. The length of the CDR3 is 16 residues. Regarding this clone: What it binds is not known.

This chain joins TRBV7-8 and TRBJ2-5; a possible D gene is TRBD2 (6 bases). The TCR sequence derives from a woman aged 30 to 39 in good health. Material for sequencing was memory CD4+ T cells sorted from blood. The sample's subset: CD45RA-negative fraction. The CDR3 DNA follows: TGTGCCAGCAGCTTAAGTAGGTTGGGGAGGAGGGAGACCCAGTACTTC. It encodes CASSLSRLGRRETQYF.